The rows below give T cell receptor beta chains drawn from one sample of a study of OX40 agonist ivuxolimab in advanced cancers. Assay: immunoSEQ multiplex PCR; the TCRdb copy retains only in-frame clones and omits some. This table holds about 50,000 clones, more than 75% found once. The starting material was CD4+ or CD8+ T cells sorted from blood, obtained in a trial of the OX40 agonist ivuxolimab. The source of these receptors is an adult with an advanced solid tumor such as melanoma, head and neck, liver or kidney cancer. CDR3s include the opening cysteine and the closing phenylalanine or tryptophan. Fields, in order: clone size, J gene, D gene, V gene, CDR3 DNA, CDR3 protein. The D gene is left open where the match is weak. Expanded clones are given a class, and other clones once, few, many or no size at all.

>.|TRBJ1-5|.|TRBV11-2
TGTGCCAGCAGCTTAGACAGGGAGGGTCAGCCCCAGCATTTT
CASSLDREGQPQHF
>.|TRBJ1-2|TRBD1|TRBV7-2
TGTGCCAGCAGCTTAGCAGAGGTACAGGGGGTTGGCTACACCTTC
CASSLAEVQGVGYTF
>.|TRBJ2-5|.|TRBV7-9
TGTGCCAGCAGCTTAGCCGGCAGCCGCCAAGAGACCCAGTACTTC
CASSLAGSRQETQYF
>once|TRBJ1-1|.|TRBV2
TGTGCCAGCAGTGAAGATCGTCACGGGGGGCGAACGATGAACACTGAAGCTTTCTTT
CASSEDRHGGRTMNTEAFF
>once|TRBJ2-7|.|TRBV11-2
TGTGCCAGCAGCTTAGGGCCAGGGATACCCTACGAGCAGTACTTC
CASSLGPGIPYEQYF
>.|TRBJ2-5|.|TRBV9
TGTGCCAGCAGTTTAGGCAGGGGGGGGCCAGAGACCCAGTACTTC
CASSLGRGGPETQYF
>.|TRBJ2-2|TRBD2|TRBV19
TGTGCCAGTACCCCAGCGGGAGGGGGCGCGAACACCGGGGAGCTGTTTTTT
CASTPAGGGANTGELFF
>once|TRBJ2-3|.|TRBV6-5
TGTGCCAGCAGTTACGGGGCGGGTATCGGCGATACGCAGTATTTT
CASSYGAGIGDTQYF
>once|TRBJ2-1|.|TRBV18
TGTGCCAGCTCACCACAGGACGAGTCCTACAATGAGCAGTTCTTC
CASSPQDESYNEQFF
>once|TRBJ1-1|.|TRBV7-6
TGTGCCAGCAGCTCCGGACGGACTGAAGCTTTCTTT
CASSSGRTEAFF
>.|TRBJ2-7|.|TRBV7-2
TGTGCCAGCAGCCGCGACCTGTTGGTGTACGAGCAGTACTTC
CASSRDLLVYEQYF
>.|TRBJ1-1|.|TRBV7-2
TGTGCCAGCAGCATTAACAGAGGGAACACTGAAGCTTTCTTT
CASSINRGNTEAFF
>.|TRBJ1-1|.|TRBV7-9
TGTGCCAGCAGCCCTAGCGGGGGGTCGAACACTGAAGCTTTCTTT
CASSPSGGSNTEAFF
>.|TRBJ1-3|.|TRBV6-6
TGTGCCAGCACCCTGGGATTACTCCTAAACACCATATATTTT
CASTLGLLLNTIYF
>.|TRBJ2-5|.|TRBV20-1
TGCAGTGTCCCGCACCAAGAGACCCAGTACTTC
CSVPHQETQYF
>.|TRBJ2-1|TRBD2|TRBV7-3
TGTGCCAGCAGCTTAAGACTAGCGGGAGTCGGTGAGCAGTTCTTC
CASSLRLAGVGEQFF
>.|TRBJ2-3|TRBD2|TRBV7-6
TGTGCCAGCAGCCGCGCCCGACTAGCGAGCACAGATACGCAGTATTTT
CASSRARLASTDTQYF
>few|TRBJ1-1|.|TRBV19
TGTGCCAGTAGTCCTTTGGACAGCGTCACTGAAGCTTTCTTT
CASSPLDSVTEAFF
>.|TRBJ1-1|.|TRBV5-1
TGCGCCACATCCAAGGAGCAAATGAACACTGAAGCTTTCTTT
CATSKEQMNTEAFF
>once|TRBJ2-7|.|TRBV6-5
TGTGCCAGCAGTACTACAGGGTCCCGAGGCGAGCAGTACTTC
CASSTTGSRGEQYF
>.|TRBJ2-2|.|TRBV18
TGTGCCAGCTCGCCACGGACAGCGGGGAACACCGGGGAGCTGTTTTTT
CASSPRTAGNTGELFF
>.|TRBJ2-1|TRBD2|TRBV19
TGTGCCAGTAGTAGGGGACTAGCGGGAGACAATGAGCAGTTCTTC
CASSRGLAGDNEQFF
>.|TRBJ2-2|TRBD2|TRBV7-3
TGTGCCAGCATGCTAGCGGGAGTGGGGTCCGGGGAGCTGTTTTTT
CASMLAGVGSGELFF
>once|TRBJ2-3|.|TRBV19
TGTGCCAGTAGTACAGGACGGCGCACAGATACGCAGTATTTT
CASSTGRRTDTQYF
>.|TRBJ2-6|.|TRBV6-5
TGTGCCAGCAGCTCGACATCGTCTGGGGCCAACGTCCTGACTTTC
CASSSTSSGANVLTF
>.|TRBJ2-5|TRBD2|TRBV10-2
TGCGCCAGCAGTGAGTCCGTCCGGGCGGGGGGCTCCCGACAGACCCAGTACTTC
CASSESVRAGGSRQTQYF
>.|TRBJ1-5|.|TRBV11-2
TGTGCCAGCAGCGGGGGGTTCAATCAGCCCCAGCATTTT
CASSGGFNQPQHF
>.|TRBJ2-7|.|TRBV11-2
TGTGCCAGCAGCTTAGACGCGGGAGACAGGTTCGAGCAGTACTTC
CASSLDAGDRFEQYF
>.|TRBJ1-3|TRBD1|TRBV2
TGTGCCAGCAGTTCCGGTGGGGACAGGGGGCCTGGAAACACCATATATTTT
CASSSGGDRGPGNTIYF
>.|TRBJ2-7|TRBD2|TRBV27
TGTGCCAGCAGTTTTGGGCGGGAGGCAAACGAGCAGTACTTC
CASSFGREANEQYF
>.|TRBJ1-1|.|TRBV14
TGTGCCAGCAGACCTACAATTTACAAGAGTGCTGAAGCTTTCTTT
CASRPTIYKSAEAFF
>.|TRBJ1-3|.|TRBV5-4
TGTGCCAGCAGCATACAGGGCCCCTCTGGAAACACCATATATTTT
CASSIQGPSGNTIYF
>.|TRBJ2-5|.|TRBV5-4
TGTGCCAGCAGCTTGGAGGGCCGGGAGACCCAGTACTTC
CASSLEGRETQYF
>.|TRBJ1-5|.|TRBV19
TGTGCCAGTAGTATAGGGTACGGGCAGCCCCAGCATTTT
CASSIGYGQPQHF
>.|TRBJ2-5|TRBD2|TRBV5-1
TGCGCCACCGGACTAGCGGGAGCCCCAGAGACCCAGTACTTC
CATGLAGAPETQYF